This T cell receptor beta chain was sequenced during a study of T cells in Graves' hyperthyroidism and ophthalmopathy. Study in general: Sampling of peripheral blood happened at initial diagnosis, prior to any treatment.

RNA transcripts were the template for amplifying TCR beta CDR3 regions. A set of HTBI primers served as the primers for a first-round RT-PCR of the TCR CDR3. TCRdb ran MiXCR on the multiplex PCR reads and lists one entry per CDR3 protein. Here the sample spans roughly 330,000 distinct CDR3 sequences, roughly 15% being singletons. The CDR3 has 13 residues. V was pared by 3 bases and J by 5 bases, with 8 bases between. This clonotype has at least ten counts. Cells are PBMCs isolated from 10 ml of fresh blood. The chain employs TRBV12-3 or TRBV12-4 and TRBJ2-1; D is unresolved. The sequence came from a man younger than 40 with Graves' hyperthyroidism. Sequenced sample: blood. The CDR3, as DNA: TGTGCCAGCAGTTTTGGACCTCACAATGAGCAGTTCTTC. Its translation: CASSFGPHNEQFF.